This T cell receptor beta chain stems from a study of post-analysis software for immune sequencing data. Study-level information: The study covered relapsing-remitting, secondary progressive and progressive-relapsing courses of multiple sclerosis.

The study's findings and limits: The five TRBV segments detected at higher frequency in patients than in controls included TRBV5-6, TRBV5-1 and TRBV20-1. Multiple sclerosis patients showed significantly lower normalized Chao1 diversity than controls did.

Presence of unique molecular identifiers characterized the TCR beta cDNA libraries. Input of roughly 0.85 to 11 million T cells yielded 550,000 or so cDNA molecules. TCRdb passed the PCR reads through MiXCR, listing each CDR3 protein once. The sample has about 570,000 distinct CDR3 sequences; around 31% are singletons. The CDR3 is made up of 13 amino acids. V was clipped by 5 bases and J by 10 bases, with 15 bases between them. Germline CDR1 MNHNS, CDR2 SASEGT. This clonotype has a handful of counts. Its antigen is currently unknown. Sequencing used blood. The chain recombines TRBV6-1 with TRBJ2-1; D perhaps matches TRBD2 (6 bases). The TCR originated in a girl aged 2-17 years with multiple sclerosis. The CDR3 reads CASSRDSPSEQFF. Here the CDR3 DNA reads TGTGCCAGCAGTCGGGACTCCCCCTCGGAGCAGTTCTTC.